This record covers a single TCR beta chain. Its specificity is unknown. Germline V gene data show CDR1 as MDHEN and CDR2 as SYDVKM. The V end lost 4 bases, the J end lost 11 bases, and 11 bases lay between the germline ends. The CDR3 is 11 amino acids. This sample was included in a study of cytomegalovirus exposure and HLA in healthy donors. Study-level background: There were some 120 million unique TCR beta sequences, drawn from around 180 million T cells, in an earlier analysis. The study's findings and limits: An observed cluster of highly shared sequence variants was recorded as a likely sequencing artifact. According to reports, the classifier identified cytomegalovirus status with high specificity and sensitivity.

With 60 Vbeta and 13 Jbeta primers, the PCR was carried out. Using immunoSEQ multiplex PCR, the repertoire was profiled, and TCRdb retains in-frame clones only, with some absent. The table has 150,000 to 200,000 clones, roughly four fifths seen once. While unrecorded immune exposures were likely, the donors were nominally healthy when sampled. The material sequenced was PBMCs. The clonotype originates from a woman aged 25 to 39 in good health and CMV-seropositive. The genes are TRBV28 and TRBJ1-1, with a tentative D call TRBD1 (5 bases). CDR3 region: CASSSREKAFF. The CDR3 coding sequence is TGTGCCAGCAGTTCCAGGGAAAAGGCTTTCTTT.